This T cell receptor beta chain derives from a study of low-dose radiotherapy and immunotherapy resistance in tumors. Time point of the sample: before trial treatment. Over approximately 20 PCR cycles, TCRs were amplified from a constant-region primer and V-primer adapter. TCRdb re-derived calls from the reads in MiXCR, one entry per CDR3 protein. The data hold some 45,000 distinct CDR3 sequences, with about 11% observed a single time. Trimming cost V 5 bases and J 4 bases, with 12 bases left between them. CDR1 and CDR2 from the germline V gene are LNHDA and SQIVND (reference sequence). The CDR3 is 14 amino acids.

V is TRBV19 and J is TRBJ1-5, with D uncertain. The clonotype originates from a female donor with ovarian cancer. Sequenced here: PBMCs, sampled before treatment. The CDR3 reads CASSGLDGNQPQHF. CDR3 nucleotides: TGTGCCAGTAGTGGGCTGGACGGTAATCAGCCCCAGCATTTT.